This paragraph reports one TCR beta chain. This sample was taken from a study of blood T cell repertoires in COVID-19. Study-level information: PBMCs, B-cell-depleted T cells, or T cells provided the cDNA or gDNA that made up the material.

The germline V gene has CDR1 SGHNT and CDR2 YENEEA. V lost 0 bases to trimming and J lost 5 bases, with 8 bases between them. The CDR3 totals 13 residues. Profiled with immunoSEQ multiplex PCR; TCRdb holds only in-frame clones, not every one. The table has 90,000 to 120,000 clones, roughly 70% seen once; the top ten hold 1.8%. The rearrangement joins TRBV11-3 to TRBJ2-7; D not resolved. Sequencing was carried out using peripheral blood. This clonotype was obtained from a woman aged 40 to 50 with acute or convalescent COVID-19. As DNA, the CDR3 is TGTGCCAGCAGCTTAGATGGCACCAACGAGCAGTACTTC. It encodes CASSLDGTNEQYF.